This is a list of T cell receptor beta chains from one sample in a study of blood T cell repertoires in COVID-19. Using immunoSEQ multiplex PCR, the repertoire was profiled, and TCRdb retains in-frame clones only, with some absent. This repertoire shows approximately 76,000 clones, 88% found once; its top ten account for under 55%. Material for sequencing was peripheral blood. All receptors derive from a human donor in a cohort sampled during active COVID-19. Each CDR3 is given with its conserved first and last residue.

v_gene: TRBV2
j_gene: TRBJ1-6
CDR3aa: CASSVLRSDSPLHF

v_gene: TRBV2
j_gene: TRBJ1-2
CDR3aa: CASGRDSNYGYTF

v_gene: TRBV27
j_gene: TRBJ1-1
CDR3aa: CASSFHRVESTEAFF

v_gene: TRBV4-2
j_gene: TRBJ1-6
CDR3aa: CASRVQGNNSPLHF

v_gene: TRBV14
j_gene: TRBJ2-7
CDR3aa: CASSQVVTWRANEQYF

v_gene: TRBV4-1
j_gene: TRBJ1-4
CDR3aa: CASSRIDRRNEKLFF

v_gene: TRBV7-9
j_gene: TRBJ2-1
CDR3aa: CASLLAGVINEQFF

v_gene: TRBV9
j_gene: TRBJ2-3
CDR3aa: CASSAPWGADTDTQYF

v_gene: TRBV27
j_gene: TRBJ1-2
CDR3aa: CASWTGGASGYGYTF

v_gene: TRBV7-6
j_gene: TRBJ2-2
CDR3aa: CASSLVAGVDTGELFF

v_gene: TRBV11-3
j_gene: TRBJ2-7
CDR3aa: CASSLGTGSYEQYF

v_gene: TRBV12-2
j_gene: TRBJ2-7
CDR3aa: CASRSQTGYPYEQYF

v_gene: TRBV11-3
j_gene: TRBJ1-3
CDR3aa: CASSPGGASGNTIYF

v_gene: TRBV10-3
j_gene: TRBJ1-2
CDR3aa: CAISESIGQGPDPNYGYTF

v_gene: TRBV7-2
j_gene: TRBJ2-7
CDR3aa: CASSGQRSSYEQYF

v_gene: TRBV5-6
j_gene: TRBJ2-7
CDR3aa: CASSLGAGVGEQYF

v_gene: TRBV11-2
j_gene: TRBJ2-6
CDR3aa: CASSLSVGANVLTF

v_gene: TRBV5-5
j_gene: TRBJ2-5
CDR3aa: CASSLQGSETQYF

v_gene: TRBV5-1
j_gene: TRBJ2-7
CDR3aa: CASSRGTSGYEQYF

v_gene: TRBV5-1
j_gene: TRBJ2-3
CDR3aa: CASSPRTSGGPDTQYF

v_gene: TRBV7-2
j_gene: TRBJ2-2
CDR3aa: CASSLSSGKNTGELFF

v_gene: TRBV2
j_gene: TRBJ1-1
CDR3aa: CASKGTGPLTEAFF

v_gene: TRBV24-1
j_gene: TRBJ2-7
CDR3aa: CATKPGTSSYEQYF

v_gene: TRBV6-5
j_gene: TRBJ2-3
CDR3aa: CASSRGTSADTQYF

v_gene: TRBV4-1
j_gene: TRBJ2-2
CDR3aa: CASSQVSGGDTGELFF

v_gene: TRBV4-1
j_gene: TRBJ2-1
CDR3aa: CASSHPGLAGNNEQFF

v_gene: TRBV10-3
j_gene: TRBJ1-3
CDR3aa: CAIRPGDSGNTIYF

v_gene: TRBV14
j_gene: TRBJ2-7
CDR3aa: CASSPNTGDEQYF

v_gene: TRBV2
j_gene: TRBJ2-2
CDR3aa: CASSSSLSSGSFDTGELFF

v_gene: TRBV9
j_gene: TRBJ1-6
CDR3aa: CASSASVGQTENSPLHF

v_gene: TRBV10-3
j_gene: TRBJ1-6
CDR3aa: CAISAGTGNSPLHF

v_gene: TRBV19
j_gene: TRBJ2-1
CDR3aa: CASSSGTSGNLLFNEQFF

v_gene: TRBV5-4
j_gene: TRBJ1-1
CDR3aa: CASSFSGTEAFF

v_gene: TRBV5-4
j_gene: TRBJ2-6
CDR3aa: CASSRQGSSGANVLTF

v_gene: TRBV5-1
j_gene: TRBJ2-3
CDR3aa: CASSTSGGAADTQYF

v_gene: TRBV7-2
j_gene: TRBJ2-1
CDR3aa: CASSSTGLGEQFF

v_gene: TRBV5-4
j_gene: TRBJ2-3
CDR3aa: CASSSRLALSTDTQYF

v_gene: TRBV13
j_gene: TRBJ2-7
CDR3aa: CASSKTSGTPYEQYF

v_gene: TRBV10-3
j_gene: TRBJ2-5
CDR3aa: CATSPRAGEGDLGETQYF

v_gene: TRBV5-4
j_gene: TRBJ2-5
CDR3aa: CASSSINGLAVRETQYF

v_gene: TRBV5-4
j_gene: TRBJ2-7
CDR3aa: CATKSSGGKYEQYF

v_gene: TRBV9
j_gene: TRBJ2-7
CDR3aa: CASSPSGASGRTYEQYF

v_gene: TRBV4-1
j_gene: TRBJ1-1
CDR3aa: CASSPPVWGGTEAFF

v_gene: TRBV5-1
j_gene: TRBJ1-4
CDR3aa: CASSLGGQNEKLFF

v_gene: TRBV6-5
j_gene: TRBJ2-3
CDR3aa: CASRLAGLADTQYF

v_gene: TRBV5-1
j_gene: TRBJ1-1
CDR3aa: CASSWMTENTEAFF

v_gene: TRBV6-2/TRBV6-3
j_gene: TRBJ2-3
CDR3aa: CASSPTGLAGVRDTQYF

v_gene: TRBV5-8
j_gene: TRBJ2-3
CDR3aa: CASTRLAGESTDTQYF

v_gene: TRBV19
j_gene: TRBJ2-2
CDR3aa: CASSNPGTGELFF

v_gene: TRBV19
j_gene: TRBJ2-2
CDR3aa: CASSDREMHNGELFF

v_gene: TRBV9
j_gene: TRBJ2-7
CDR3aa: CASSVEGVEQYF

v_gene: TRBV5-1
j_gene: TRBJ2-7
CDR3aa: CASMVIPGQNYEQYF